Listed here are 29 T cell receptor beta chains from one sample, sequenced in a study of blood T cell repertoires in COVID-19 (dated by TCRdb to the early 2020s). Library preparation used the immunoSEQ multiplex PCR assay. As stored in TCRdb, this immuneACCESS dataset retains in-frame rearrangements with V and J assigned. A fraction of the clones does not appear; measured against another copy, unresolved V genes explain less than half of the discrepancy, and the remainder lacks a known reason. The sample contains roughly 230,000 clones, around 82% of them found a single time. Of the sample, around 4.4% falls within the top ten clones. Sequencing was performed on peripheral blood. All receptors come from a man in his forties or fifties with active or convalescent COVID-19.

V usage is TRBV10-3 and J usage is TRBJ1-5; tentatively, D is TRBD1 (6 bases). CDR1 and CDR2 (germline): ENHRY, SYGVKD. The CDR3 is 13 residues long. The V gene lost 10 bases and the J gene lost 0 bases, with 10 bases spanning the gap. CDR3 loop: CATRGGSNQPQHF. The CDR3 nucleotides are TGTGCCACGAGGGGGGGTAGCAATCAGCCCCAGCATTTT.

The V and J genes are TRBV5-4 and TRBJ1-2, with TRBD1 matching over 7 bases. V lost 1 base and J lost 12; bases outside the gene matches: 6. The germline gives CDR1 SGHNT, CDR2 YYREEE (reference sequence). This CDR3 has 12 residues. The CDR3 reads CASSLSGGSNTF. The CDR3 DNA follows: TGTGCCAGCAGCTTGTCAGGGGGAAGCAACACCTTC.

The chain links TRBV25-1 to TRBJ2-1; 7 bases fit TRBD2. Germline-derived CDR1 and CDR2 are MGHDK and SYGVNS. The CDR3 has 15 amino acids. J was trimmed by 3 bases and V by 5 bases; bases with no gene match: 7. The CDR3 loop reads CASSPRASGYNEQFF. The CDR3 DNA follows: TGTGCCAGCAGTCCCAGGGCTAGCGGCTACAATGAGCAGTTCTTC.

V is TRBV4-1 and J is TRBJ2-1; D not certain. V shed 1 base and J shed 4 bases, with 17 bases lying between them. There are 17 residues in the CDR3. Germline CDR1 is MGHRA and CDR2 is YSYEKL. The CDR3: CASSQVEDLINYNEQFF. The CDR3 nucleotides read TGCGCCAGCAGCCAAGTCGAGGATTTGATCAATTACAATGAGCAGTTCTTC.

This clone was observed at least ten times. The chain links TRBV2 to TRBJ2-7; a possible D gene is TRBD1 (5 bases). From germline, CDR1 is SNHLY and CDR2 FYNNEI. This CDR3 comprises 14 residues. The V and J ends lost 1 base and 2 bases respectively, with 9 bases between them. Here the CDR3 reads CASSEGDRPYEQYF. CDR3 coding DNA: TGTGCCAGCAGTGAAGGAGACAGACCCTACGAGCAGTACTTC. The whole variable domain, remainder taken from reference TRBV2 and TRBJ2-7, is EPEVTQTPSHQVTQMGQEVILRCVPISNHLYFYWYRQILGQKVEFLVSFYNNEISEKSEIFDDQFSVERPDGSNFTLKIRSTKLEDSAMYFCASSEGDRPYEQYFGPGTRLTVT.

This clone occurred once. The CDR3 reads CASSLDGAVAAFF. DNA for the CDR3: TGTGCCAGCAGCTTAGATGGTGCAGTGGCAGCTTTCTTT. The chain links TRBV7-9 to TRBJ1-1; D is ambiguous. V was shortened by 1 base and J by 10 bases, with 13 bases between the two germline ends. This CDR3 is 13 amino acids long. Germline CDR1 and CDR2: SEHNR and FQNEAQ (reference sequence).

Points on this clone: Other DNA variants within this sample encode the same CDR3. The CDR3 sequence is CASSLGTVNEKLFF. CDR3 in DNA: TGCGCCAGCAGCCTTGGGACAGTAAATGAAAAACTGTTTTTT. V and J are TRBV5-1 and TRBJ1-4; the match to TRBD1 covers 7 bases. J gave up 5 bases and V 4 bases, and 5 bases lay outside the gene matches. The CDR3 is made up of 14 amino acids. Germline V lookup: CDR1 SGHRS, CDR2 YFSETQ.

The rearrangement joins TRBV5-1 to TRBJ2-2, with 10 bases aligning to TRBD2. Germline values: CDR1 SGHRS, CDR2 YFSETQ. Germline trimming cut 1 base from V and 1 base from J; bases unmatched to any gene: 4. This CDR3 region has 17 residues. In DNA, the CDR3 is TGCGCCAGCAGCTTGACTAGCGGGGACTTGAACACCGGGGAGCTGTTTTTT. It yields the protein CASSLTSGDLNTGELFF. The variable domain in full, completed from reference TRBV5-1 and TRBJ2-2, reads KAGVTQTPRYLIKTRGQQVTLSCSPISGHRSVSWYQQTPGQGLQFLFEYFSETQRNKGNFPGRFSGRQFSNSRSEMNVSTLELGDSALYLCASSLTSGDLNTGELFFGEGSRLTVL.

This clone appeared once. CDR3 nucleotides: TGTGCCAGCAGCACGGGACAGGGGGGTATCTCTGAAGCTTTCTTT. Translation: CASSTGQGGISEAFF. J is TRBJ1-1 and V is TRBV7-3, with TRBD1 matching 11 bases. Per the germline V gene, CDR1 is SGHTA and CDR2 is FQGTGA. The CDR3 length is 15 residues. Losses at the gene ends were 5 bases for V and 6 bases for J; bases not matched to a gene: 8. Complete variable domain (other parts from reference TRBV7-3 and TRBJ1-1): GAGVSQTPSNKVTEKGKYVELRCDPISGHTALYWYRQSLGQGPEFLIYFQGTGAADDSGLPNDRFFAVRPEGSVSTLKIQRTERGDSAVYLCASSTGQGGISEAFFGQGTRLTVV.

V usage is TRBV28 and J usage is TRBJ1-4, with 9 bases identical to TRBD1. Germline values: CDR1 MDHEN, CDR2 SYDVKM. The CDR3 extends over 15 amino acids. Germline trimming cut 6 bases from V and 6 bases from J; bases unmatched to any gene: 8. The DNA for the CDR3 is TGTGCCAGCAGCCTCCTAACAGGGGGCCATGAAAAACTGTTTTTT. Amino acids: CASSLLTGGHEKLFF.

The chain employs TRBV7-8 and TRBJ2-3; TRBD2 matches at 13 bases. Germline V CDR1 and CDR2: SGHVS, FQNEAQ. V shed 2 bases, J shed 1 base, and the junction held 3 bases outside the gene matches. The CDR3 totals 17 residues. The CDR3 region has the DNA TGTGCCAGCAGCTTAACCGGGACTAGCGGGGGCACAGATACGCAGTATTTT. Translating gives CASSLTGTSGGTDTQYF.

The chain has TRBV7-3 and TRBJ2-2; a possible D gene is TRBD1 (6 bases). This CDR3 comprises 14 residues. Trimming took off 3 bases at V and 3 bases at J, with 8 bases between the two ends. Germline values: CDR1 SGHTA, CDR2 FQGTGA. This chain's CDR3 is CASSFNRDTGELFF. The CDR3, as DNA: TGTGCCAGCAGCTTTAACAGGGACACCGGGGAGCTGTTTTTT.

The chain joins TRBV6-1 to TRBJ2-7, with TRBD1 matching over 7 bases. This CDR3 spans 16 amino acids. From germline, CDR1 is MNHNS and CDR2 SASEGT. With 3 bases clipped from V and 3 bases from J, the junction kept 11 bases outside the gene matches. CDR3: CASSDRQGWGGYEQYF. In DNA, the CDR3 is TGTGCCAGCAGTGACCGACAGGGTTGGGGCGGCTACGAGCAGTACTTC.

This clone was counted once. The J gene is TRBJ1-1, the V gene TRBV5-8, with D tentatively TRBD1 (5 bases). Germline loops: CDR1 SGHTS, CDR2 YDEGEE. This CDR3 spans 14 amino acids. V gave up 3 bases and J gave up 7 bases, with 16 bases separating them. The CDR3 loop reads CASSSGGGLDEAFF. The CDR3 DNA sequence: TGTGCCAGCAGCTCCGGTGGGGGGTTAGATGAAGCTTTCTTT.

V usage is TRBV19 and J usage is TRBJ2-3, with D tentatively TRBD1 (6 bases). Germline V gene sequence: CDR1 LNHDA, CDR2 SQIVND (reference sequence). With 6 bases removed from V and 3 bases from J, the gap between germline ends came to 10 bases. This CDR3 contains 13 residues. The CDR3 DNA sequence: TGTGCCAGTAGAAACAGGGAAACAGATACGCAGTATTTT. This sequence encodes CASRNRETDTQYF.

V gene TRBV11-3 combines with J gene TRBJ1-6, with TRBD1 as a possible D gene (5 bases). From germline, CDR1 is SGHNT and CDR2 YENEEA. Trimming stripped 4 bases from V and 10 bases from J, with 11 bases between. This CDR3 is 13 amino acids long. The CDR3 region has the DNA TGTGCCAGCAGCTCCGGGGGGGAATCACCCCTCCACTTT. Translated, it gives CASSSGGESPLHF. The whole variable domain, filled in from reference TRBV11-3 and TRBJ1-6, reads EAGVVQSPRYKIIEKKQPVAFWCNPISGHNTLYWYLQNLGQGPELLIRYENEEAVDDSQLPKDRFSAERLKGVDSTLKIQPAELGDSAVYLCASSSGGESPLHFGNGTRLTVT.

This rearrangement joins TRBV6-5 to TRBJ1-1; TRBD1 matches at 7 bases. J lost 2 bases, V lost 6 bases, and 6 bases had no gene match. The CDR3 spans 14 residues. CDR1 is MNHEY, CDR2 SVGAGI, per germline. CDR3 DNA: TGTGCCAGCAGGAGGGGGACAGATAACACTGAAGCTTTCTTT. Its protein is CASRRGTDNTEAFF.

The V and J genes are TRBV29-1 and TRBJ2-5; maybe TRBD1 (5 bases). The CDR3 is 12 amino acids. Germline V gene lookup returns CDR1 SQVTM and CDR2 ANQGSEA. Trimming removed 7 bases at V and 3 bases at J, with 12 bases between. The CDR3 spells CSGGQKEETQYF. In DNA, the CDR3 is TGCAGCGGCGGACAAAAAGAAGAGACCCAGTACTTC.

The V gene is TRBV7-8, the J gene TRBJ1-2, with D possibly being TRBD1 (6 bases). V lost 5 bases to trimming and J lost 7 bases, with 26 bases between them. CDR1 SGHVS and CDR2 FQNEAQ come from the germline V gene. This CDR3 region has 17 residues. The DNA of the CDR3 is TGTGCCAGCAGCCTAACGGGACACGAAACGAGGGTGGGTGGCTACACCTTC. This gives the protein CASSLTGHETRVGGYTF.

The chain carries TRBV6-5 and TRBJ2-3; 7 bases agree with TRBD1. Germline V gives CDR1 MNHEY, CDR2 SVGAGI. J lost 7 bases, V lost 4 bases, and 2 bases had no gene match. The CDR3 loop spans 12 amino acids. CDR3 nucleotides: TGTGCCAGCAGTTGGGACAGAAATACGCAGTATTTT. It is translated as CASSWDRNTQYF.

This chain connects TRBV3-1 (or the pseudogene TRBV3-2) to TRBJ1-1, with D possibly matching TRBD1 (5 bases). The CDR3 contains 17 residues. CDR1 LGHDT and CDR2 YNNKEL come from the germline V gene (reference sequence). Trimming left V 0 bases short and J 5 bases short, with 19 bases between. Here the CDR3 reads CASSQDLTGIRATEAFF. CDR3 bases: TGTGCCAGCAGCCAAGATCTAACAGGTATCAGAGCGACTGAAGCTTTCTTT.

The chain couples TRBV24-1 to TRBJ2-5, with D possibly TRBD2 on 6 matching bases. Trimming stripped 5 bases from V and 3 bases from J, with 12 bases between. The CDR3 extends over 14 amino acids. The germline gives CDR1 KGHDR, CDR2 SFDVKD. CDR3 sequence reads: CATSGRGNKETQYF. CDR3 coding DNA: TGTGCCACCAGTGGTCGGGGGAATAAAGAGACCCAGTACTTC.

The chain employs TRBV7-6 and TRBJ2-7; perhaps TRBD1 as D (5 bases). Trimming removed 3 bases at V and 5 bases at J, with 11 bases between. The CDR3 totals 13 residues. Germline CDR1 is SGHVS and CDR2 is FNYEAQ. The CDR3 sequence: CASSFRTNDEQYF. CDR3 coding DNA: TGTGCCAGCAGCTTCCGGACAAACGACGAGCAGTACTTC.

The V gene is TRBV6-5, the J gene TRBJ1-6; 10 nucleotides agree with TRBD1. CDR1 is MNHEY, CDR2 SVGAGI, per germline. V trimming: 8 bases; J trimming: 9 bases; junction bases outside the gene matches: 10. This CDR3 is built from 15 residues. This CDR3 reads CASGRGQGEGSPLHF. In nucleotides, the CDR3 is TGTGCCAGCGGTAGAGGACAGGGGGAGGGTTCACCCCTCCACTTT.

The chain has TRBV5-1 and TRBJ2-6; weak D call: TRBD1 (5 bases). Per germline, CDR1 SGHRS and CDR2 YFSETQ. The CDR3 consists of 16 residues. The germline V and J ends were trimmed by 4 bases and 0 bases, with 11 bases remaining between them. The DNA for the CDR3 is TGCGCCAGCAGCCTCCGACAGTCCTCTGGGGCCAACGTCCTGACTTTC. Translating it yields CASSLRQSSGANVLTF.

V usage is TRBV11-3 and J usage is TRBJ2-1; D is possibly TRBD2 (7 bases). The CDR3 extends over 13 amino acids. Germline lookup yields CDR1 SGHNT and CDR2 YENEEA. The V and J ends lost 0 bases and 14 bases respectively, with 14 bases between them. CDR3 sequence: CASSLDGGGAKFF. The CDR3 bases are TGTGCCAGCAGCTTAGATGGTGGGGGGGCGAAGTTCTTC.

Here the CDR3 DNA reads TGCGCCAGCAGCCAAGTCAGGGTTCCCCAAGAGACCCAGTACTTC. It yields the protein CASSQVRVPQETQYF. The rearrangement links TRBV4-1 to TRBJ2-5; D might be TRBD1 (5 bases). Trimming took off 1 base at V and 1 base at J, with 10 bases between the two ends. Germline-derived CDR1 and CDR2 are MGHRA and YSYEKL. The CDR3 length is 15 residues.

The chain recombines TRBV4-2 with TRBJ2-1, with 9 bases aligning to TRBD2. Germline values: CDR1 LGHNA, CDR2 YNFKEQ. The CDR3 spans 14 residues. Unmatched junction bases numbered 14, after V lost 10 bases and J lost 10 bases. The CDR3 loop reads CATSSGDLQREQFF. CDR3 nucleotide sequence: TGTGCCACCTCTAGCGGGGACCTTCAAAGGGAGCAGTTCTTC.

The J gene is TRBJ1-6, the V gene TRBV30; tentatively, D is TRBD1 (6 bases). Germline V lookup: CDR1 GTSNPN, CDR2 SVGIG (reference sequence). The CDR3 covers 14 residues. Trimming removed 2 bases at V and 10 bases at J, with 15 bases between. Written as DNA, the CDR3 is TGTGCCTGGAGTATAAGCAGGGGTGGGTCACCCCTCCACTTT. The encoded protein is CAWSISRGGSPLHF.